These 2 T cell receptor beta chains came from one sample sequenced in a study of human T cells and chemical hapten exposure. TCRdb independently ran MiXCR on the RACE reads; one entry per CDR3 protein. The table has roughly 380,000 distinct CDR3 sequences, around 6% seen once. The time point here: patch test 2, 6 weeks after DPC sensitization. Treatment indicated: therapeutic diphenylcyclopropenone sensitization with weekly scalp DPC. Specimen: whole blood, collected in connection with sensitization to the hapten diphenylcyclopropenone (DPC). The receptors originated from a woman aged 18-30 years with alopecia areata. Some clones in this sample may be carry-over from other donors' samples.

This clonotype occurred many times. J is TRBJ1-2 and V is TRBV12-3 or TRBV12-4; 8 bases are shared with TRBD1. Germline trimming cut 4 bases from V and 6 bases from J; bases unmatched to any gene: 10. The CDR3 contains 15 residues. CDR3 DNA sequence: TGTGCCAGCAGTTCTAAAAGACAGGGGATGGATGGCTACACCTTC. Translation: CASSSKRQGMDGYTF.

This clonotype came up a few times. The CDR3 here is CASSPPGGVYEQYF. In DNA form, the CDR3 reads TGCGCCAGCAGCCCGCCCGGGGGTGTCTACGAGCAGTACTTC. V gene TRBV5-1 combines with J gene TRBJ2-7, with TRBD2 as a possible D gene (6 bases). The CDR3 covers 14 residues. V dropped 4 bases and J dropped 3 bases, with 14 bases sitting between them. Germline CDR1 SGHRS, CDR2 YFSETQ.